The rows below give T cell receptor beta chains drawn from one sample of a study of blood T cell repertoires in COVID-19. The repertoire was sequenced with immunoSEQ multiplex PCR; TCRdb's copy has only in-frame clones and lacks some. The sample contains some 220,000 clones, around 82% of which appear only once. Input material: peripheral blood. Every receptor here comes from an older woman with acute or convalescent COVID-19. CDR3s include the opening cysteine and the closing phenylalanine or tryptophan. Each record gives: clone size, D gene, J gene, V gene, CDR3 DNA, CDR3 protein. A D gene is named only where the DNA matches it firmly. Size values are once, few and many counts, or a class for expanded clones, and some rows have none.

clone size: .
D gene: TRBD1
J gene: TRBJ2-2
V gene: TRBV4-1
CDR3 DNA: TGCGCCAGCAGCCAAGCAGAGGGGGCAACCGGGGAGCTGTTTTTT
CDR3 protein: CASSQAEGATGELFF

clone size: .
D gene: .
J gene: TRBJ1-1
V gene: TRBV6-5
CDR3 DNA: TGTGCCAGCAGTAGGCCTCGGAGAGAAGCTTTCTTT
CDR3 protein: CASSRPRREAFF

clone size: .
D gene: .
J gene: TRBJ1-2
V gene: TRBV10-1
CDR3 DNA: TGCGCCACCAACCTAACTCAGACAGGCTATATCTATGGCTACACCTTC
CDR3 protein: CATNLTQTGYIYGYTF

clone size: .
D gene: TRBD1
J gene: TRBJ1-2
V gene: TRBV6-5
CDR3 DNA: TGTGCCAGCAGCCGCAGTGGGACAGCTCCTGGCTACACCTTC
CDR3 protein: CASSRSGTAPGYTF

clone size: .
D gene: .
J gene: TRBJ1-5
V gene: TRBV3-1/TRBV3-2
CDR3 DNA: TGTGCCAGCAGCCAAGGACGGGGTATCAATCAGCCCCAGCATTTT
CDR3 protein: CASSQGRGINQPQHF

clone size: .
D gene: TRBD1
J gene: TRBJ1-6
V gene: TRBV28
CDR3 DNA: TGTGCCAGCAGTCAACCCGGACAGGGTCTTATTTCACCCCTCCACTTT
CDR3 protein: CASSQPGQGLISPLHF

clone size: .
D gene: .
J gene: TRBJ1-2
V gene: TRBV21-1
CDR3 DNA: TGTGCCGAAGGGACTTTTGGCTACACCTTC
CDR3 protein: CAEGTFGYTF

clone size: .
D gene: .
J gene: TRBJ1-6
V gene: TRBV5-5
CDR3 DNA: TGTGCCAGCAGCCAACCCTCCGGGACATGGGGTTCACCCCTCCACTTT
CDR3 protein: CASSQPSGTWGSPLHF

clone size: .
D gene: TRBD1
J gene: TRBJ1-2
V gene: TRBV13
CDR3 DNA: TGTGCCAGCAGCTTTCGACAGGGAGGATTCTATGGCTACACCTTC
CDR3 protein: CASSFRQGGFYGYTF

clone size: .
D gene: TRBD1
J gene: TRBJ2-5
V gene: TRBV29-1
CDR3 DNA: TGCAGCGTTGATACGGACAGGGGGCGAAAAGAGACCCAGTACTTC
CDR3 protein: CSVDTDRGRKETQYF

clone size: .
D gene: .
J gene: TRBJ2-7
V gene: TRBV5-5
CDR3 DNA: TGTGCCAGCAGCTCCAGCGCAGGGTTTAGCTCCTACGAGCAGTACTTC
CDR3 protein: CASSSSAGFSSYEQYF

clone size: .
D gene: .
J gene: TRBJ2-7
V gene: TRBV5-4
CDR3 DNA: TGTGCCAGCAGCCCGGGGAGGCAGTACTTC
CDR3 protein: CASSPGRQYF

clone size: once
D gene: TRBD1
J gene: TRBJ1-4
V gene: TRBV28
CDR3 DNA: TGTGCCAGCAGTTCAGCCGGGACAGAAAATGAAAAACTGTTTTTT
CDR3 protein: CASSSAGTENEKLFF

clone size: .
D gene: .
J gene: TRBJ1-3
V gene: TRBV19
CDR3 DNA: TGTGCCAGTAGTATCTCAGGGGACGGAAACACCATATATTTT
CDR3 protein: CASSISGDGNTIYF

clone size: .
D gene: TRBD2
J gene: TRBJ2-7
V gene: TRBV28
CDR3 DNA: TGTGCCAGCAGGGAAATAGGACTAGCGGGAGACTACGAGCAGTACTTC
CDR3 protein: CASREIGLAGDYEQYF

clone size: few
D gene: .
J gene: TRBJ1-6
V gene: TRBV7-9
CDR3 DNA: TGTGCCAGCAGCTTAGAGGGGGAAAGGCCACCCCTCCACTTT
CDR3 protein: CASSLEGERPPLHF

clone size: .
D gene: .
J gene: TRBJ1-1
V gene: TRBV30
CDR3 DNA: TGTGCCTGGAGTCAATTACAGAACACTGAAGCTTTCTTT
CDR3 protein: CAWSQLQNTEAFF